These 6 T cell receptor beta chains were all obtained from the same sample, sequenced in a study of blood T cells in healthy people across ages. A J-beta primer mix and a sample-barcoded 5' primer were used in a second PCR of about 6 to 12 cycles. Using its own MiXCR run on the 5' RACE reads, TCRdb lists one record per CDR3 protein. The data hold 500,000 to 550,000 distinct CDR3 sequences, with about 25% observed a single time. These data were also filed under a second study, of T cells of mothers and their children.

Sequenced input: blood. These receptors were obtained from a boy between 5 and 17 years old in good health.

The chain employs TRBV4-3 and TRBJ2-7; D possibly corresponds to TRBD2 (5 bases). The CDR3 has 14 amino acids. With 7 bases removed from V and 4 bases from J, the gap between germline ends came to 17 bases. Germline V gene data show CDR1 as LGHNA and CDR2 as YSLEER. This CDR3 is CASNRTGSKYEQYF. The CDR3 region has the DNA TGCGCCAGCAATCGGACTGGCTCCAAGTACGAGCAGTACTTC.

A few counts support this clonotype. This chain links TRBV20-1 with TRBJ1-2; D gene uncertain. This CDR3 spans 11 amino acids. CDR1 is DFQATT and CDR2 is SNEGSKA in the germline V gene (reference sequence). V was cut by 3 bases and J by 4 bases, with 6 bases left in between. CDR3 DNA sequence: TGCAGTGCTAGGTACAGCTATGGCTACACCTTC. It specifies CSARYSYGYTF.

This clonotype was counted ten times or more. V is TRBV29-1 and J is TRBJ2-7; no clear D. The V end was cut by 6 bases, the J end by 6 bases, with 18 bases between. Germline lookup yields CDR1 SQVTM and CDR2 ANQGSEA. The CDR3 is 13 amino acids. The CDR3 region is CSVGLWAFSEQYF. As DNA, the CDR3 is TGCAGCGTGGGATTGTGGGCCTTCTCCGAGCAGTACTTC.

This clonotype has ten or more counts. V usage is TRBV4-3 and J usage is TRBJ2-5; 14 nucleotides line up with TRBD2. The length of the CDR3 is 16 residues. Trimming removed 1 base from V and 4 bases from J; junction bases left unmatched: 2. Germline V lookup: CDR1 LGHNA, CDR2 YSLEER. The CDR3 region has the DNA TGCGCCAGCAGCCAAGGACTAGCGGGGGGGCCAGAGACCCAGTACTTC. The encoded protein is CASSQGLAGGPETQYF.

The chain employs TRBV4-3 and TRBJ1-6; D gene unclear. Germline V CDR1 and CDR2: LGHNA, YSLEER. V was shortened by 1 base and J by 6 bases, with 16 bases between the two germline ends. The CDR3 length is 17 residues. The CDR3 here is CASSQGSGILSNSPLHF. CDR3 sequence (DNA): TGCGCCAGCAGCCAAGGATCCGGCATCCTTAGTAATTCACCCCTCCACTTT.

This chain joins TRBV12-3 or TRBV12-4 and TRBJ2-1, with a weak D call TRBD1 (6 bases). The CDR3 runs to 15 residues. Trimming stripped 3 bases from V and 8 bases from J, with 17 bases between. DNA of the CDR3: TGTGCCAGCAGTTTCGACAGGTTGGGGACCCATGAGCAGTTCTTC. This codes for CASSFDRLGTHEQFF.